This T cell receptor beta chain stems from a study of response to subunit inactivated influenza vaccine. Study observations and caveats: After each seasonal influenza vaccination, few new T cells are recruited, the authors suggested.

This CDR3 has 15 amino acids. V lost 0 bases, J lost 0 bases, and 6 bases lay in between. The germline V gene has CDR1 LNHNV and CDR2 YYDKDF (reference sequence). MiXCR was run by TCRdb on the RT-PCR reads, yielding one entry per CDR3 protein. The sample records about 800,000 distinct CDR3 sequences, approximately 22% being singletons. In its sample, this clonotype was seen many times. What it binds is not known. The sample consisted of PBMCs from blood, taken more than 4 days after vaccination. The clonotype comes from a man aged 50-60 years who received an inactivated influenza vaccine. V is TRBV15 and J is TRBJ1-5; D ambiguous. The CDR3 sequence: CATSRDGGSNQPQHF. The CDR3 nucleotides are TGTGCCACCAGCAGAGATGGAGGTAGCAATCAGCCCCAGCATTTT.